The 25 T cell receptor beta chains below come from one sample, sequenced in a study of T cell clonotyping in hematopoietic cell transplantation. The table came from immunoSEQ multiplex PCR; TCRdb's copy has only in-frame clones and leaves some out. The repertoire includes tens of thousands of clones, over 70% of them detected once, and approximately 2% sits in the top ten. Sequencing was done on a sample of peripheral blood mononuclear cells. The receptors here all came from a woman between 40 and 55 years old in good health. Some clones in this sample may be carry-over from other donors' samples.

The rearrangement joins TRBV4-3 to TRBJ1-1; possibly TRBD1 for D (6 bases). Trimming pared 4 bases from V and 1 base from J, leaving 13 bases between. This CDR3 region has 15 residues. Germline V CDR1 and CDR2: LGHNA, YSLEER. In DNA, the CDR3 is TGCGCCAGCAGCCCAGGGGTCGGAAGGAACACTGAAGCTTTCTTT. Translated: CASSPGVGRNTEAFF.

The V and J genes are TRBV11-2 and TRBJ1-4, with 7 bases matching TRBD1. CDR3 length equals 15 residues. Per germline, CDR1 SGHAT and CDR2 FQNNGV. V dropped 1 base and J dropped 4; count of bases not matched to a gene: 3. CDR3 sequence: CASSLAGGFNEKLFF. CDR3 nucleotide sequence: TGTGCCAGCAGCTTAGCAGGGGGGTTTAATGAAAAACTGTTTTTT.

V usage is TRBV5-5 and J usage is TRBJ1-3, with D tentatively TRBD1 (6 bases). CDR1 SGHKS and CDR2 YYEKEE come from the germline V gene (reference sequence). The germline V and J ends were trimmed by 2 bases and 4 bases, with 10 bases remaining between them. CDR3 size: 14 residues. The CDR3 DNA reads as TGTGCCAGCAGCTTAGGGGGTACGGGAAACACCATATATTTT. This codes for CASSLGGTGNTIYF.

The V and J genes are TRBV2 and TRBJ1-2; 9 positions match TRBD1. The length of the CDR3 is 13 residues. Per germline, CDR1 SNHLY and CDR2 FYNNEI. The trim removed 6 bases at V and 5 bases at J, leaving 4 bases unmatched. CDR3 in amino acids: CASRWDREYGYTF. The CDR3 DNA follows: TGTGCCAGCAGATGGGACAGGGAATATGGCTACACCTTC.

CDR3 nucleotide sequence: TGTGCCAGCAGCTTGGAGGGACTAGCGGATAACAATGAGCAGTTCTTC. This sequence encodes CASSLEGLADNNEQFF. The rearrangement uses TRBV5-8 and TRBJ2-1; 11 bases fit TRBD2. Looked up from germline, CDR1 is SGHTS and CDR2 is YDEGEE. The ends lost 0 bases at V and 5 bases at J; junction bases unmatched: 4. The CDR3 runs 16 residues.

The V gene is TRBV30, the J gene TRBJ2-2; 9 bases line up with TRBD1. Germline loops: CDR1 GTSNPN, CDR2 SVGIG (reference sequence). After removal of 8 bases from V and 3 bases from J, the junction contained 7 bases not matched to a gene. The CDR3 has 14 residues. DNA of the CDR3: TGTGCCGGAAGACAGGGGGGGGACACCGGGGAGCTGTTTTTT. It encodes CAGRQGGDTGELFF.

The CDR3 nucleotides are TGTGCCAGCAGCTTGATCAGCGACAATCAGCCCCAGCATTTT. As protein: CASSLISDNQPQHF. J is TRBJ1-5 and V is TRBV7-2; D remains ambiguous. CDR3 length: 14 residues. Trimming took 3 bases from V and 3 from J, leaving 9 bases between them. Germline V gives CDR1 SGHTA, CDR2 FQGNSA.

This chain joins TRBV6-5 and TRBJ1-4, with D unresolved. Germline V CDR1 and CDR2: MNHEY, SVGAGI. Between the trimmed V and J ends, which lost 0 bases and 3 bases, there was a span of 5 bases. This CDR3 is built from 14 residues. In DNA, the CDR3 is TGTGCCAGCAGTTACTCGGGTCCTAATGAAAAACTGTTTTTT. Protein sequence: CASSYSGPNEKLFF.

This sequence joins TRBV4-3 and TRBJ1-2, with D possibly TRBD1 on 5 matching bases. V dropped 1 base and J dropped 5 bases, with 17 bases sitting between them. CDR3 length equals 16 residues. Germline V gives CDR1 LGHNA, CDR2 YSLEER. This CDR3 reads CASSQAPQGRLYGYTF. CDR3 coding DNA: TGCGCCAGCAGCCAAGCCCCGCAGGGCAGGCTTTATGGCTACACCTTC.

The chain combines TRBV13 with TRBJ1-1, with 7 bases fitting TRBD1. The J segment lost 1 base and the V segment lost 5 bases, leaving 4 bases of the junction unmatched. CDR1 is PRHDT, CDR2 FYEKMQ, per germline (reference sequence). The CDR3 is 14 amino acids. CDR3 sequence (DNA): TGTGCCAGCAGCGGGGGGGACAGGAACACTGAAGCTTTCTTT. Translation: CASSGGDRNTEAFF.

The V gene is TRBV14, the J gene TRBJ1-4; D not certain. V shed 4 bases and J shed 8 bases, with 11 bases lying between them. This CDR3 region has 13 residues. Germline values: CDR1 SGHDN, CDR2 FVKESK. DNA for the CDR3: TGTGCCAGCAGCCGAGGTGGTAACGAAAAACTGTTTTTT. Translating gives CASSRGGNEKLFF.

J is TRBJ2-3 and V is TRBV11-3; D possibly corresponds to TRBD1 (5 bases). The V gene's germline CDR1 is SGHNT and CDR2 YENEEA. The V gene lost 2 bases and the J gene lost 6 bases, with 12 bases spanning the gap. CDR3 length: 14 residues. CDR3 in amino acids: CASSLTGSSDTQYF. In nucleotides, the CDR3 is TGTGCCAGCAGCTTAACAGGATCATCCGATACGCAGTATTTT.

This chain joins TRBV30 and TRBJ2-5; D is ambiguous. With 5 bases removed from V and 5 bases from J, the gap between germline ends came to 12 bases. Per the germline V gene, CDR1 is GTSNPN and CDR2 is SVGIG (reference sequence). The CDR3 extends over 12 amino acids. Here the CDR3 DNA reads TGTGCCTGGTCTTTGAGTTCCGAGACCCAGTACTTC. This codes for CAWSLSSETQYF.

The chain has TRBV7-3 and TRBJ2-7, with D possibly being TRBD1 (6 bases). The V gene lost 2 bases and the J gene lost 6 bases, with 11 bases spanning the gap. CDR1 and CDR2 (germline): SGHTA, FQGTGA. This CDR3 is 13 amino acids long. The CDR3 coding sequence is TGTGCCAGCAGCTTAGGCAGGGGTTCCGAGCAGTACTTC. This gives the protein CASSLGRGSEQYF. Variable domain in full (rest from reference TRBV7-3 and TRBJ2-7): GAGVSQTPSNKVTEKGKYVELRCDPISGHTALYWYRQSLGQGPEFLIYFQGTGAADDSGLPNDRFFAVRPEGSVSTLKIQRTERGDSAVYLCASSLGRGSEQYFGPGTRLTVT.

The chain joins TRBV2 to TRBJ2-3; no clear D. CDR3 length: 14 amino acids. In germline, CDR1 is SNHLY, CDR2 FYNNEI. Trimming shortened V by 6 bases and J by 2 bases, and 12 bases separated the two germline ends. CDR3 region: CASSVESNTDTQYF. The CDR3 DNA follows: TGTGCCAGCAGCGTCGAGTCGAACACAGATACGCAGTATTTT.

This sequence joins TRBV13 and TRBJ1-5; D may be TRBD1 (5 bases). Trimming removed 3 bases at V and 5 bases at J, with 8 bases between. The CDR3 extends over 13 amino acids. CDR1 and CDR2 (germline): PRHDT, FYEKMQ (reference sequence). CDR3 amino acids: CASSLGRDQPQHF. The CDR3 bases are TGTGCCAGCAGCTTGGGCAGGGATCAGCCCCAGCATTTT.

The gene calls are TRBV1 and TRBJ1-2. TRBV1 is designated a pseudogene. The CDR3 has 14 residues. The CDR3 here is CTSRPEAPLSGYTF. The CDR3 nucleotides read TGCACCAGCAGGCCGGAGGCGCCTTTGAGTGGCTACACCTTC.

The chain couples TRBV7-8 to TRBJ1-1; D call uncertain. The germline gives CDR1 SGHVS, CDR2 FQNEAQ. Trimming removed 3 bases from V and 1 base from J, with 6 bases in between. This CDR3 has 13 residues. This chain's CDR3 is CASSFRRNTEAFF. The CDR3 nucleotides read TGTGCCAGCAGCTTCCGACGGAACACTGAAGCTTTCTTT.

This chain connects TRBV6-1 to TRBJ1-4; 9 nucleotides align to TRBD1. Per germline, CDR1 MNHNS and CDR2 SASEGT. The CDR3 sequence is 14 residues long. V dropped 6 bases and J dropped 8; count of bases not matched to a gene: 7. The CDR3 DNA follows: TGTGCCAGCAGATGGGGACAGGGTAACGAAAAACTGTTTTTT. Residues: CASRWGQGNEKLFF.

The chain carries TRBV19 and TRBJ1-1; no firm D call. V was clipped by 8 bases and J by 0 bases, with 7 bases between them. The CDR3 is 12 amino acids. Looked up from germline, CDR1 is LNHDA and CDR2 is SQIVND (reference sequence). The CDR3 DNA follows: TGTGCCAGTGGGCGAGTGAACACTGAAGCTTTCTTT. Protein sequence: CASGRVNTEAFF.

The genes are TRBV5-6 and TRBJ2-5, with D perhaps given as TRBD1 or TRBD2 (5 bases each). Trimming cost V 4 bases and J 5 bases, with 12 bases left between them. CDR3 size: 13 residues. Germline values: CDR1 SGHDT, CDR2 YYEEEE. CDR3 amino acids: CASSRRWGETQYF. In DNA, the CDR3 is TGTGCCAGCAGCCGACGTTGGGGGGAGACCCAGTACTTC.

The V and J genes are TRBV19 and TRBJ1-2, with 10 bases identical to TRBD1. The germline V gene encodes CDR1 LNHDA and CDR2 SQIVND (reference sequence). J lost 4 bases, V lost 5 bases, and 7 bases had no gene match. The CDR3 contains 15 residues. CDR3 coding DNA: TGTGCCAGTAGTTCGCGGGACAGGGGAGCCTATGGCTACACCTTC. Residues: CASSSRDRGAYGYTF. Drawing the rest from reference TRBV19 and TRBJ1-2, the complete variable domain is DGGITQSPKYLFRKEGQNVTLSCEQNLNHDAMYWYRQDPGQGLRLIYYSQIVNDFQKGDIAEGYSVSREKKESFPLTVTSAQKNPTAFYLCASSSRDRGAYGYTFGSGTRLTVV.

The chain uses TRBV7-9 and TRBJ1-1; D is undetermined. The CDR3 is 13 amino acids. CDR1 is SEHNR, CDR2 FQNEAQ, per germline (reference sequence). V lost 3 bases and J 0 bases, leaving 5 bases between the germline ends. CDR3 nucleotide sequence: TGTGCCAGCAGCTTTTTAGTGAACACTGAAGCTTTCTTT. Its translation: CASSFLVNTEAFF.

Only one count was recorded for this clone. This chain uses TRBV10-3 with TRBJ2-1, with 8 bases identical to TRBD1. The V gene end was trimmed by 3 bases and the J gene end by 4 bases; junction bases not matched to a gene: 2. The CDR3 totals 14 residues. Per the germline V gene, CDR1 is ENHRY and CDR2 is SYGVKD. For the CDR3, the DNA is TGTGCCATCAGTGAAGACAGGGGTTACAATGAGCAGTTCTTC. Translating gives CAISEDRGYNEQFF.

V gene TRBV15 combines with J gene TRBJ1-4; D uncertain. The CDR3 covers 15 residues. Germline CDR1 reads LNHNV; CDR2 reads YYDKDF (reference sequence). Trimming cost V 0 bases and J 0 bases, with 5 bases left between them. For the CDR3, the DNA is TGTGCCACCAGCAGAGAGTCCGCAACTAATGAAAAACTGTTTTTT. Protein: CATSRESATNEKLFF. Supplemented by reference TRBV15 and TRBJ1-4, the full variable domain reads DAMVIQNPRYQVTQFGKPVTLSCSQTLNHNVMYWYQQKSSQAPKLLFHYYDKDFNNEADTPDNFQSRRPNTSFCFLDIRSPGLGDTAMYLCATSRESATNEKLFFGSGTQLSVL.